This section outlines one T cell receptor beta chain sequence together with its context. The length of the CDR3 is 16 residues. Germline assignment: CDR1 SGHVS and CDR2 FNYEAQ. Trimming removed 3 bases from V and 0 bases from J; junction bases left unmatched: 5. This entry is derived from a study of CD8+CD57+ T cells in acquired aplastic anemia. The template for TCR beta VDJ and CDR3 sequence profiling was genomic DNA. From the reads, TCRdb called clonotypes with MiXCR, one entry per CDR3 protein. The table lists about 190,000 distinct CDR3 sequences, around 50% of them singletons. Sequencing was performed on sorted CD4+, CD8+, or CD8+CD57+ T cells (not recorded which) from PBMCs. The source is a human donor in good health, serving as a control. The chain carries TRBV7-6 and TRBJ2-5; TRBD1 aligns across 9 bases. The CDR3 sequence: CASSFRQGGYQETQYF. The CDR3 nucleotides read TGTGCCAGCAGCTTCCGACAGGGGGGGTACCAAGAGACCCAGTACTTC.